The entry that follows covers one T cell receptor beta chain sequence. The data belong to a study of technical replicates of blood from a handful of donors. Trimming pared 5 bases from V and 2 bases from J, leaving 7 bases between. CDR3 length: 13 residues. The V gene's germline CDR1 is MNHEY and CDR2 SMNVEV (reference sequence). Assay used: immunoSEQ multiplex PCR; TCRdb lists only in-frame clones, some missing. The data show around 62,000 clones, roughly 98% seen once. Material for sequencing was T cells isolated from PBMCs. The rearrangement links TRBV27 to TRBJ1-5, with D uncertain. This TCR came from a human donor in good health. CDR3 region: CASSVGGNQPQHF. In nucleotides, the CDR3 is TGTGCCAGCAGTGTCGGAGGCAATCAGCCCCAGCATTTT.